This T cell receptor (beta chain) was sequenced in a study of blood T cell repertoires in COVID-19 (dated by TCRdb to about 2020). Regarding the study in general: The collaborator samples originated in the United States, Italy and Spain and spanned the acute and convalescent phases of COVID-19. The material from the prospective study consisted of cDNA or gDNA derived from T cells, B-cell-depleted T cells, or PBMCs. HLA class I and class II types, where available, came from metadata supplied by the sample provider rather than from assay-based typing. Subjects who had been exposed to COVID-19, were actively infected with it, or had recovered from it provided the deeply sampled blood TCRbeta repertoires that made up the dataset. The repertoires were made available in a free public database intended to serve as a resource for research on the immune response to SARS-CoV-2. The samples were drawn from the first 160 participants of the ongoing ImmuneRACE study and from over a thousand subjects provided by 6 global collaborators. Sample metadata almost always included a de-identified subject ID, COVID-19 status, age in years and sex.

Each collaborating institution followed its own protocols to collect whole blood in K2EDTA tubes. Collaborator samples were shipped for TCRbeta analysis as frozen whole blood, isolated PBMCs, or DNA extracted from either sample type. On this clone itself: There is no known antigen for this receptor. Base qualities are missing; no much larger clone stands one base away.

The study at large found these results: The quantity of clinical and demographic metadata differed by source and by participant and was supplied without curation.

TCRbeta CDR3 regions were amplified from genomic DNA by means of the immunoSEQ Assay, a bias-controlled multiplex PCR. From the authors' description of their analysis: Within the assay, amplification of reference gene primers was used to estimate how many nucleated cells each sample contained. Sequence reads were collapsed and filtered to measure the absolute abundance of every unique TCRbeta CDR3 rearrangement. For each sample, productive Simpson clonality was calculated by taking the square root of Simpson's diversity index across productive rearrangements. In TCRdb, the immuneACCESS table is reduced to in-frame sequences with V and J assigned. These tables do not hold every clone; where another copy was compared, an unresolved V gene accounts for under half, and the others remain unexplained. D and trimming come from the DNA, and the V and J calls and clone size come from that table. The sample includes 300,000 or so clones, with about nine tenths observed a single time. The ten largest clones add up to approximately 4% of the sample.

V and J are truncated by 6 bases and 4 bases respectively, leaving an intervening sequence of 17 bases. According to the germline V gene (reference sequence), CDR1 reads SGHNT and CDR2 reads YYREEE. The cysteine opens and the phenylalanine closes a CDR3 of 15 amino acids. Only CDR3 DNA is held: 45 bases, read in frame from base 1. Material: peripheral blood. The TCR sequence derives from a woman in her thirties or forties with acute or convalescent COVID-19. The chain uses TRBV5-4 and TRBJ1-3; the D gene remains uncertain. DNA sequence: TGTGCCAGCAACAAAGATCAGGTGACCGGAAACACCATATATTTT. Translated, it reads CASNKDQVTGNTIYF.